This TCR beta chain was observed in a study of a mutant IDH1 vaccine in newly diagnosed glioma. This sample's time point: baseline, week 1 (first vaccination visit). Treatment reported: pre-vaccination baseline after standard-of-care therapy. The V gene's germline CDR1 is SGHVS and CDR2 FNYEAQ. Trimming removed 3 bases at V and 3 bases at J, with 9 bases between. CDR3 length: 14 amino acids. Data came from immunoSEQ multiplex PCR; TCRdb stores just in-frame clones and leaves some out. This sample has fewer than 85,000 clones, with around 86% found just once. The V and J genes are TRBV7-6 and TRBJ2-1, with TRBD1 as a possible D gene (5 bases). This clonotype was obtained from a young man with glioma. This specimen was PBMCs, taken from a glioma patient treated with radiotherapy, temozolomide or both. CDR3 sequence reads: CASSFRVGYNEQFF. CDR3 bases: TGTGCCAGCAGCTTCAGGGTGGGCTACAATGAGCAGTTCTTC.